The clone carrying this T cell receptor beta chain has at least ten counts. The antigen is not known. Using RNA transcripts, the TCR beta CDR3 regions were amplified. An opening RT-PCR round employed HTBI primers and preceded a second-round multiplex PCR. TCRdb re-called the multiplex PCR reads with MiXCR, one entry per CDR3 protein. The repertoire has approximately 640,000 distinct CDR3 sequences, about 38% of them found once; the top ten carry more than 2.5%. This record belongs to a study of Graves' ophthalmopathy and Graves' hyperthyroidism. Study background: Specimen type is peripheral blood, obtained at initial diagnosis before any treatment. Whole-study results and caveats: Most expanded thyroid clonotypes above 0.001 frequency also appeared in blood.

The CDR3 covers 16 residues. CDR1 is SGHTA and CDR2 is FQGNSA in the germline V gene. V trimming: 2 bases; J trimming: 3 bases; junction bases outside the gene matches: 7. For donors with ophthalmopathy, the disease showed moderate-to-severe activity, reached CAS ≥3 and NOSPECS ≥4, and had lasted under 3 months. Enrollment excluded any patients with other autoimmune diseases, uncontrolled infections, pregnancy or lactation. The rearrangement links TRBV7-2 to TRBJ2-7; TRBD1 agrees at 10 bases. The sequence was obtained from an adult man with Graves' ophthalmopathy. Specimen: peripheral blood. The DNA for the CDR3 is TGTGCCAGCAGCTTATTCCTCGGGACAGGGGACTACGAGCAGTACTTC. It codes for CASSLFLGTGDYEQYF.